This is a list of T cell receptor beta chains from one sample in a study of blood T cell repertoires in COVID-19. TCRdb's table, derived via immunoSEQ multiplex PCR, lists solely in-frame clones and lacks some. The sample includes roughly 330,000 clones, more than 70% of them seen just once. Sequencing input: PBMCs or T cells enriched from blood (not recorded which). Every receptor here comes from a woman younger than 45 who had recovered from COVID-19. The CDR3 runs from the conserved cysteine through the conserved F or W. Each record gives: J gene, V gene, CDR3 protein.

j_gene: TRBJ1-3
v_gene: TRBV5-5
CDR3aa: CASSFLDTIYF

j_gene: TRBJ2-1
v_gene: TRBV4-1
CDR3aa: CASSQDGTSVDNEQFF

j_gene: TRBJ1-6
v_gene: TRBV21-1
CDR3aa: CASSPTGRGSGNSPLHF

j_gene: TRBJ2-7
v_gene: TRBV7-2
CDR3aa: CASSLDEESEYEQYF

j_gene: TRBJ2-1
v_gene: TRBV21-1
CDR3aa: CASSQSGTSGARGAYNEQFF

j_gene: TRBJ1-2
v_gene: TRBV2
CDR3aa: CASRAGQGKFYGYTF

j_gene: TRBJ1-6
v_gene: TRBV3-1/TRBV3-2
CDR3aa: CASSQGDRVSPLHF

j_gene: TRBJ1-2
v_gene: TRBV4-3
CDR3aa: CASSRRNGYGYTF

j_gene: TRBJ1-5
v_gene: TRBV10-3
CDR3aa: CAISEGGGPPQPQHF

j_gene: TRBJ1-2
v_gene: TRBV7-8
CDR3aa: CASSSGEGRFLGYTF

j_gene: TRBJ2-5
v_gene: TRBV20-1
CDR3aa: CSATYETQYF

j_gene: TRBJ2-2
v_gene: TRBV5-1
CDR3aa: CASSLGLAVDTGELFF

j_gene: TRBJ2-1
v_gene: TRBV7-3
CDR3aa: CASSFSGGAYNEQFF

j_gene: TRBJ1-2
v_gene: TRBV2
CDR3aa: CASSAQGTGGYTF

j_gene: TRBJ1-3
v_gene: TRBV7-6
CDR3aa: CASSFWTPQAGTGNTIYF

j_gene: TRBJ2-1
v_gene: TRBV10-3
CDR3aa: CAISEPSRERRNNEQFF

j_gene: TRBJ2-5
v_gene: TRBV12-3/TRBV12-4
CDR3aa: CASTQQPETQYF

j_gene: TRBJ1-4
v_gene: TRBV28
CDR3aa: CASRIPGQADEKLFF

j_gene: TRBJ1-2
v_gene: TRBV6-6
CDR3aa: CASTQGQTNYGYTF

j_gene: TRBJ1-1
v_gene: TRBV19
CDR3aa: CASSIPLRMNTEAFF

j_gene: TRBJ1-6
v_gene: TRBV27
CDR3aa: CASSFGQGGSPLHF

j_gene: TRBJ1-5
v_gene: TRBV28
CDR3aa: CASSPFRGPNQPQHF

j_gene: TRBJ1-4
v_gene: TRBV30
CDR3aa: CAWSAPGDGRELFF

j_gene: TRBJ1-5
v_gene: TRBV4-3
CDR3aa: CASSPRGGYQPQHF

j_gene: TRBJ2-5
v_gene: TRBV5-4
CDR3aa: CASSPGLAGVILSETQYF

j_gene: TRBJ1-6
v_gene: TRBV7-8
CDR3aa: CASSLVGGRDNSPLHF

j_gene: TRBJ1-1
v_gene: TRBV11-3
CDR3aa: CASSSTPGQNTEAFF